This T cell receptor beta chain appears in the sequencing data of a study of shared T cell receptors in the human thymus. The table came from immunoSEQ multiplex PCR; TCRdb's copy has only in-frame clones and leaves some out. The sample holds some 700,000 clones; approximately 90% are singletons and the top ten take 0.01%. V shed 0 bases and J shed 4 bases, with 16 bases lying between them. The CDR3 runs 16 residues. Germline assignment: CDR1 SGHRS and CDR2 YFSETQ. The data were also submitted as part of a second study, on human thymus T cells. This second study says: Finnish infants who were healthy and having corrective surgery for congenital heart defects made up the donors. Corrective heart surgery yielded the resections from which the thymus tissue came. Repertoires sampled from thymus and blood appeared biased in V and J gene usage. A high degree of thymic repertoire overlap among unrelated individuals was reported in related research.

The chain uses TRBV5-1 and TRBJ1-1; D gene unclear. This TCR derives from a boy less than two years old with a congenital heart defect. Sequenced material: thymocytes. The CDR3 region is CASSLGLGSGSTEAFF. Written as DNA, the CDR3 is TGCGCCAGCAGCTTGGGTTTGGGGAGCGGGAGCACTGAAGCTTTCTTT. Based on the CDR3 plus reference TRBV5-1 and TRBJ1-1, the full variable domain is KAGVTQTPRYLIKTRGQQVTLSCSPISGHRSVSWYQQTPGQGLQFLFEYFSETQRNKGNFPGRFSGRQFSNSRSEMNVSTLELGDSALYLCASSLGLGSGSTEAFFGQGTRLTVV.